The present T cell receptor beta chain was sequenced within a study of blood T cell repertoires in COVID-19. V lost 5 bases, J lost 3 bases, and 6 bases stayed unmatched. CDR3 length: 14 amino acids. Germline values: CDR1 SEHNR, CDR2 FQNEAQ (reference sequence). Libraries were prepared by immunoSEQ multiplex PCR; TCRdb keeps only in-frame clonotypes and omits some of them. The sample carries around 250,000 clones, 70% to 90% recorded once. The chain is built from TRBV7-9 and TRBJ2-7; the match to TRBD2 covers 8 bases. The sequence was obtained from a woman aged 45-65 years who had recovered from COVID-19. The sequencing sample was made of PBMCs or T cells enriched from blood (not recorded which). CDR3 region: CASSDQAGDYEQYF. The CDR3 coding sequence is TGTGCCAGCAGCGACCAAGCGGGAGACTACGAGCAGTACTTC. The full variable domain, its missing parts supplied by reference TRBV7-9 and TRBJ2-7, is DTGVSQNPRHKITKRGQNVTFRCDPISEHNRLYWYRQTLGQGPEFLTYFQNEAQLEKSRLLSDRFSAERPKGSFSTLEIQRTEQGDSAMYLCASSDQAGDYEQYFGPGTRLTVT.